A single sample gave rise to the 17 T cell receptor beta chains below, sequenced in a study of blood T cell repertoires in COVID-19. Clones were sequenced by immunoSEQ multiplex PCR, and TCRdb holds only the in-frame ones, with some missing. The data contain 200,000 to 300,000 clones, about four fifths of them seen just once; the ten biggest clones take up 6.5% to 8.5%. Sequencing input: peripheral blood. The receptors originated from an elderly woman with COVID-19, enrolled during active disease.

The J gene is TRBJ1-5, the V gene TRBV30; a weak D match, TRBD1 (5 bases). Per germline, CDR1 GTSNPN and CDR2 SVGIG (reference sequence). Trimming shortened V by 7 bases and J by 3 bases, and 13 bases separated the two germline ends. CDR3 length: 13 amino acids. The CDR3 region has the DNA TGTGCCTTCTCACGGGGGTACAATCAGCCCCAGCATTTT. The encoded protein is CAFSRGYNQPQHF.

Details on this clone: An end of the junction does not agree with germline; a read error may underlie this. The chain is built from TRBV2 and TRBJ2-1; D is possibly TRBD2 (5 bases). The V gene's germline CDR1 is SNHLY and CDR2 FYNNEI. The CDR3 loop spans 14 amino acids. CDR3 in amino acids: CASFSPSSHNEQFF. Here the CDR3 DNA reads TGTGCCAGCTTTTCCCCTAGCTCCCACAATGAGCAGTTCTTC.

This clone was counted only a few times. The gene calls are TRBV2 and TRBJ1-3; D is unclear. V shed 10 bases and J shed 0 bases, with 10 bases lying between them. CDR3 length equals 13 residues. Per the germline V gene, CDR1 is SNHLY and CDR2 is FYNNEI. CDR3 region: CAISSFSGNTIYF. CDR3 nucleotides: TGTGCCATCTCGTCCTTCTCTGGAAACACCATATATTTT. Full variable domain (outside the CDR3, taken from reference TRBV2 and TRBJ1-3): EPEVTQTPSHQVTQMGQEVILRCVPISNHLYFYWYRQILGQKVEFLVSFYNNEISEKSEIFDDQFSVERPDGSNFTLKIRSTKLEDSAMYFCAISSFSGNTIYFGEGSWLTVV.

The DNA for the CDR3 is TGCGCCAGCAGCCAAGATAGAGGTGAAGCTTTCTTT. Its translation: CASSQDRGEAFF. This rearrangement joins TRBV4-1 to TRBJ1-1; D is undetermined. Germline V gives CDR1 MGHRA, CDR2 YSYEKL. The CDR3 is 12 residues long. Trimming took 0 bases from V and 7 from J, leaving 6 bases between them.

The chain recombines TRBV5-1 with TRBJ1-6; tentative D call: TRBD1 (5 bases). The CDR3 consists of 12 residues. Germline values: CDR1 SGHRS, CDR2 YFSETQ. The germline V and J ends were trimmed by 5 bases and 7 bases, with 7 bases remaining between them. The CDR3 reads CASRTGNSPLHF. CDR3 nucleotides: TGCGCCAGCAGAACAGGAAATTCACCCCTCCACTTT.

The chain employs TRBV6-5 and TRBJ2-7; D may be TRBD2 (5 bases). This CDR3 contains 14 residues. Trimming pared 6 bases from V and 1 base from J, leaving 13 bases between. Looked up from germline, CDR1 is MNHEY and CDR2 is SVGAGI. CDR3 in amino acids: CASRPLWTSYEQYF. The CDR3 region has the DNA TGTGCCAGCAGACCGTTATGGACTTCCTACGAGCAGTACTTC.

J is TRBJ2-6 and V is TRBV7-3, with 7 bases aligning to TRBD1. The CDR3 is 17 amino acids. The V segment lost 0 bases and the J segment 0 bases; nucleotides outside the gene matches: 2. Germline V gene data show CDR1 as SGHTA and CDR2 as FQGTGA. CDR3 sequence reads: CASSLTGGISGANVLTF. The CDR3 DNA is TGTGCCAGCAGCTTAACAGGGGGCATCTCTGGGGCCAACGTCCTGACTTTC. The full variable domain, its missing parts supplied by reference TRBV7-3 and TRBJ2-6, is GAGVSQTPSNKVTEKGKYVELRCDPISGHTALYWYRQSLGQGPEFLIYFQGTGAADDSGLPNDRFFAVRPEGSVSTLKIQRTERGDSAVYLCASSLTGGISGANVLTFGAGSRLTVL.

The rearrangement joins TRBV5-1 to TRBJ2-5; perhaps TRBD1 as D (6 bases). V was clipped by 0 bases and J by 2 bases, with 11 bases between them. CDR3 length: 15 residues. Per germline, CDR1 SGHRS and CDR2 YFSETQ. The CDR3 region has the DNA TGCGCCAGCAGCTTGGGGCAGGGGAGACAAGAGACCCAGTACTTC. Its protein product is CASSLGQGRQETQYF.

The chain carries TRBV18 and TRBJ1-1; tentative D call: TRBD1 (5 bases). The germline V gene encodes CDR1 KGHSH and CDR2 LQKENI. This CDR3 spans 14 amino acids. V was pared by 1 base and J by 3 bases, with 9 bases between. This CDR3 reads CASSPRRDDTEAFF. The CDR3 bases are TGTGCCAGCTCACCACGGAGGGACGACACTGAAGCTTTCTTT. The whole variable domain, filled in from reference TRBV18 and TRBJ1-1, reads NAGVMQNPRHLVRRRGQEARLRCSPMKGHSHVYWYRQLPEEGLKFMVYLQKENIIDESGMPKERFSAEFPKEGPSILRIQQVVRGDSAAYFCASSPRRDDTEAFFGQGTRLTVV.

This chain connects TRBV7-2 to TRBJ2-3; no reliable D call. V lost 3 bases to trimming and J lost 2 bases, with 12 bases between them. The germline V gene has CDR1 SGHTA and CDR2 FQGNSA. This CDR3 is 15 amino acids long. This CDR3 reads CASSFEMLLTDTQYF. CDR3 DNA sequence: TGTGCCAGCAGCTTTGAGATGCTACTCACAGATACGCAGTATTTT.

The chain is built from TRBV19 and TRBJ2-2; 7 bases are shared with TRBD1. The V and J ends lost 6 bases and 2 bases, in that order; junction bases with no gene match: 3. Germline values: CDR1 LNHDA, CDR2 SQIVND (reference sequence). This CDR3 is built from 14 residues. The CDR3 sequence: CASRRDSNTGELFF. Here the CDR3 DNA reads TGTGCCAGTAGAAGGGACAGTAACACCGGGGAGCTGTTTTTT.

The J gene is TRBJ2-2, the V gene TRBV18; TRBD1 might be the D (5 bases). Germline V lookup: CDR1 KGHSH, CDR2 LQKENI. Trimming stripped 4 bases from V and 0 bases from J, with 9 bases between. CDR3 length equals 15 residues. CDR3 DNA: TGTGCCAGCTCACGGGGCGGTCCGAACACCGGGGAGCTGTTTTTT. Residues: CASSRGGPNTGELFF.

V is TRBV18 and J is TRBJ1-6; TRBD1 aligns across 8 bases. Germline V lookup: CDR1 KGHSH, CDR2 LQKENI. The V gene end was trimmed by 1 base and the J gene end by 7 bases; junction bases not matched to a gene: 6. CDR3 size: 16 residues. The CDR3 DNA reads TGTGCCAGCTCACCACTCGGGACAGGCGAAAATTCACCCCTCCACTTT. This encodes CASSPLGTGENSPLHF. Combining the CDR3 with reference TRBV18 and TRBJ1-6 gives the whole variable domain NAGVMQNPRHLVRRRGQEARLRCSPMKGHSHVYWYRQLPEEGLKFMVYLQKENIIDESGMPKERFSAEFPKEGPSILRIQQVVRGDSAAYFCASSPLGTGENSPLHFGNGTRLTVT.

The CDR3 here is CASSVGQTLAKNIQYF. The CDR3 DNA is TGTGCCAGTAGTGTCGGACAGACCCTAGCCAAAAACATTCAGTACTTC. This chain connects TRBV19 to TRBJ2-4; weak D call: TRBD1 (6 bases). Per the germline V gene, CDR1 is LNHDA and CDR2 is SQIVND (reference sequence). The CDR3 has 16 residues. V lost 5 bases and J lost 0, with 14 bases in between.

This clone was seen a handful of times. The rearrangement uses TRBV6-5 and TRBJ1-3; TRBD1 aligns across 7 bases. The CDR3 has 15 amino acids. Losses at the gene ends were 6 bases for V and 4 bases for J; bases not matched to a gene: 9. Germline CDR1 is MNHEY and CDR2 is SVGAGI. The DNA of the CDR3 is TGTGCCAGCAGGCCTATGACAGGGACGGGAAACACCATATATTTT. Translating it yields CASRPMTGTGNTIYF.

The gene calls are TRBV7-2 and TRBJ1-5; D call uncertain. CDR1 is SGHTA and CDR2 is FQGNSA in the germline V gene. This CDR3 has 15 amino acids. V lost 3 bases and J lost 4, with 13 bases in between. The CDR3 DNA is TGTGCCAGCAGCTTCCAAGCCTCGGGGAATCAGCCCCAGCATTTT. This gives the protein CASSFQASGNQPQHF.

CDR3 sequence: CASSLGRNGNQPQHF. The DNA of the CDR3 is TGTGCCAGCAGCCTAGGGAGGAACGGCAATCAGCCCCAGCATTTT. This sequence joins TRBV3-1 (or the pseudogene TRBV3-2) and TRBJ1-5, with unresolved D. With 4 bases removed from V and 2 bases from J, the gap between germline ends came to 12 bases. The CDR3 is 15 residues long. CDR1 is LGHDT, CDR2 YNNKEL, per germline (reference sequence).